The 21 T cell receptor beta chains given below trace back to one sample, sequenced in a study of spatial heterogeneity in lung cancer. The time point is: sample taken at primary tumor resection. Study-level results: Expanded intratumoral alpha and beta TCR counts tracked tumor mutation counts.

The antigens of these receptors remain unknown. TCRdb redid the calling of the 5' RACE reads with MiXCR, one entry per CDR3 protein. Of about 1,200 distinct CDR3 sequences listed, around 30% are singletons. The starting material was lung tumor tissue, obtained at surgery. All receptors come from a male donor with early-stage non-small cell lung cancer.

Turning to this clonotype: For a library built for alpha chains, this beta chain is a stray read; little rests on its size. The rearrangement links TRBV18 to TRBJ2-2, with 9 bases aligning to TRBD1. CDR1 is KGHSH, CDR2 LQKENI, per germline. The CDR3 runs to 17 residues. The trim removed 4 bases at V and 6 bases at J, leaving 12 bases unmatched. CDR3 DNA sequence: TGTGCCAGCTCACTCCCCTCTCCGGGACAGGGAGCCGGGGAGCTGTTTTTT. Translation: CASSLPSPGQGAGELFF.

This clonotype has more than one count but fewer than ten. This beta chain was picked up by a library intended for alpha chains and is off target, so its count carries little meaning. DNA for the CDR3: TGTGCCAGCAGTTACTCCACCGGGGAGCTGTTTTTT. It codes for CASSYSTGELFF. This chain links TRBV6-5 with TRBJ2-2; D gene uncertain. Deletions cut 0 bases from V and 4 bases from J, with 0 bases between. Germline V gives CDR1 MNHEY, CDR2 SVGAGI. This CDR3 is 12 amino acids long.

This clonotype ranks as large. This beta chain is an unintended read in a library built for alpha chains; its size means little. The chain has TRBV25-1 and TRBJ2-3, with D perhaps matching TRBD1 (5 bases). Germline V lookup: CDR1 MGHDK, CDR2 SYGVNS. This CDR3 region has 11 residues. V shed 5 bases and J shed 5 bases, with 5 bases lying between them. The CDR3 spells CASSRGDTQYF. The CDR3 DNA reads TGTGCCAGCAGTAGGGGAGATACGCAGTATTTT. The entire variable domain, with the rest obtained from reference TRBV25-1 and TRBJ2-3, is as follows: EADIYQTPRYLVIGTGKKITLECSQTMGHDKMYWYQQDPGMELHLIHYSYGVNSTEKGDLSSESTVSRIRTEHFPLTLESARPSHTSQYLCASSRGDTQYFGPGTRLTVL.

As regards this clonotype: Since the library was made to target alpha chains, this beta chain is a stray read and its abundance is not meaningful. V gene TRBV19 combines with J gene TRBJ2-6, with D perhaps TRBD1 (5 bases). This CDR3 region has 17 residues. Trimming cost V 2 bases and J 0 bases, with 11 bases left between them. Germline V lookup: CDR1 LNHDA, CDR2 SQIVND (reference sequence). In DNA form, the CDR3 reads TGTGCCAGTAGTATACACAGGTTACTCTCTGGGGCCAACGTCCTGACTTTC. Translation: CASSIHRLLSGANVLTF.

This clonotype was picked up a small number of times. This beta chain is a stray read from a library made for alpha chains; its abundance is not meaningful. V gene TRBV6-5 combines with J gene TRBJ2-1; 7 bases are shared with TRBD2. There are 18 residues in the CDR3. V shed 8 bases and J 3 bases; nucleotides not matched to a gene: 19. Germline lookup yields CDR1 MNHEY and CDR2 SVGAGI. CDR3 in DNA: TGTGCCAGCTATCCCCACGGGGGGAGGGGCTTTTTCTACAATGAGCAGTTCTTC. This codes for CASYPHGGRGFFYNEQFF.

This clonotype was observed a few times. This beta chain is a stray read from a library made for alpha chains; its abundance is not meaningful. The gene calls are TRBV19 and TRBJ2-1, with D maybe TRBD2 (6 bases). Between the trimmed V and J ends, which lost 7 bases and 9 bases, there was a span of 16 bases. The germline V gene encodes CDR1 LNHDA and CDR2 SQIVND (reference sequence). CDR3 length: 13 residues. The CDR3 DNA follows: TGTGCCAGTAATCGGGACTCGGAAGTTGAGCAGTTCTTC. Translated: CASNRDSEVEQFF.

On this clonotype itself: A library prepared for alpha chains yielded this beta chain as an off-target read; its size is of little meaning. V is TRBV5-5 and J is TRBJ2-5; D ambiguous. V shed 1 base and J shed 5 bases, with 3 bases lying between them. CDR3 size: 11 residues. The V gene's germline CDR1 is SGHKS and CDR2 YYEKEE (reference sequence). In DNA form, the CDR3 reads TGTGCCAGCAGCTTGCGGGAGACCCAGTACTTC. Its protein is CASSLRETQYF. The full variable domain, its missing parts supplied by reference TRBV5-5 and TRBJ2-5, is DAGVTQSPTHLIKTRGQQVTLRCSPISGHKSVSWYQQVLGQGPQFIFQYYEKEERGRGNFPDRFSARQFPNYSSELNVNALLLGDSALYLCASSLRETQYFGPGTRLLVL.

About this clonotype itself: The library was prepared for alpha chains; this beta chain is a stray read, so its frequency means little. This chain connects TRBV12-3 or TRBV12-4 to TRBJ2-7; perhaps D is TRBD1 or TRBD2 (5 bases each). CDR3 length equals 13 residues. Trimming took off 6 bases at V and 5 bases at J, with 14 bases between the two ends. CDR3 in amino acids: CASSYQLGHEQYF. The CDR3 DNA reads TGTGCCAGCAGCTACCAATTGGGACACGAGCAGTACTTC.

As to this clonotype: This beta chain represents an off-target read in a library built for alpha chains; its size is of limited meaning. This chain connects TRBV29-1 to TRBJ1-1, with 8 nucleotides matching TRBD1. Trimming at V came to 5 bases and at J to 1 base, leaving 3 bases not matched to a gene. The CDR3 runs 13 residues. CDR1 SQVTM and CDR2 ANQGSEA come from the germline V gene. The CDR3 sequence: CSVPDRANTEAFF. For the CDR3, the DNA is TGCAGCGTTCCGGACAGGGCGAACACTGAAGCTTTCTTT.

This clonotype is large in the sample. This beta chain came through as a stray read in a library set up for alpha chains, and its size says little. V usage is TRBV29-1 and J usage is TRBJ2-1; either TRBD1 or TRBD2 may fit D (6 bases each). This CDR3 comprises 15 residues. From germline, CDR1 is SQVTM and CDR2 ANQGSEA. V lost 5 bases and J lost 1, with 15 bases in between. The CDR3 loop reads CSVHNTGRSYNEQFF. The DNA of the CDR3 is TGCAGCGTTCATAATACAGGGAGGTCCTACAATGAGCAGTTCTTC.

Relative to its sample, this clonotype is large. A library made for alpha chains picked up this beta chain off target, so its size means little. As DNA, the CDR3 is TGCAGTGCTAGAAGGACGGGGGACGGGTACTACAATGAGCAGTTCTTC. This encodes CSARRTGDGYYNEQFF. The rearrangement uses TRBV20-1 and TRBJ2-1; weak D call: TRBD2 (6 bases). Germline loops: CDR1 DFQATT, CDR2 SNEGSKA (reference sequence). Deletions cut 2 bases from V and 3 bases from J, with 17 bases between. This CDR3 is 16 amino acids long.

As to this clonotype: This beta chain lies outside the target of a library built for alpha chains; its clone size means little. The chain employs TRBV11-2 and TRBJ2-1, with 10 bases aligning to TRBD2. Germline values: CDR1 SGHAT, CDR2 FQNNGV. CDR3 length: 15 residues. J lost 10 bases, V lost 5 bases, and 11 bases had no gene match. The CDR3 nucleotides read TGTGCCAGCAGCCCACCAGCGGGGGGGCCTCGGGAGCAGTTCTTC. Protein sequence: CASSPPAGGPREQFF.

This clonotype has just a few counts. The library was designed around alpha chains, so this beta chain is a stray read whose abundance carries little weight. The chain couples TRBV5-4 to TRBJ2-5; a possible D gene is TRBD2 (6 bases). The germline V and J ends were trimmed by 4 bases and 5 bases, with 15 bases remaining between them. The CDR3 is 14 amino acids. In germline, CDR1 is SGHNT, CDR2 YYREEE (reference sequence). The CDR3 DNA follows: TGTGCCAGCAGCCCCTCCGGGAGTAAGGAGACCCAGTACTTC. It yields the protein CASSPSGSKETQYF.

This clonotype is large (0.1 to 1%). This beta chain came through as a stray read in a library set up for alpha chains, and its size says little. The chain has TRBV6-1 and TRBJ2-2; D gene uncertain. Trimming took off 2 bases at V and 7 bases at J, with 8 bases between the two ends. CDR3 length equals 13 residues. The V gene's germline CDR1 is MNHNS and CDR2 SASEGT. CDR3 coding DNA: TGTGCCAGCAGTGAATTGGTGGTCGGGGAGCTGTTTTTT. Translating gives CASSELVVGELFF.

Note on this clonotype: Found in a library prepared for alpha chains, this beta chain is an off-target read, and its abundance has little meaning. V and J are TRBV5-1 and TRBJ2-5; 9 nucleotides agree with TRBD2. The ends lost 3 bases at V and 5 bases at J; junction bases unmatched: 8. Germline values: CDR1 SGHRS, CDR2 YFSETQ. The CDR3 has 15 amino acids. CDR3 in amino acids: CASSSGTSIQETQYF. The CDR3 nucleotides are TGCGCCAGCAGCTCCGGGACTAGCATTCAGGAGACCCAGTACTTC. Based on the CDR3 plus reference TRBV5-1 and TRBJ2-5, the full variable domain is KAGVTQTPRYLIKTRGQQVTLSCSPISGHRSVSWYQQTPGQGLQFLFEYFSETQRNKGNFPGRFSGRQFSNSRSEMNVSTLELGDSALYLCASSSGTSIQETQYFGPGTRLLVL.

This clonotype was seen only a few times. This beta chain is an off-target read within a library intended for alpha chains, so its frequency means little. The CDR3, as DNA: TGTGCCAGCAGTTTACCCACAGGTACTGGGGCCAACGTCCTGACTTTC. Its translation: CASSLPTGTGANVLTF. The chain links TRBV28 to TRBJ2-6; D is possibly TRBD1 (5 bases). The CDR3 has 16 amino acids. Germline CDR1 MDHEN, CDR2 SYDVKM. Trimming took 2 bases from V and 2 from J, leaving 10 bases between them. Full variable domain (rest looked up from reference TRBV28 and TRBJ2-6): DVKVTQSSRYLVKRTGEKVFLECVQDMDHENMFWYRQDPGLGLRLIYFSYDVKMKEKGDIPEGYSVSREKKERFSLILESASTNQTSMYLCASSLPTGTGANVLTFGAGSRLTVL.

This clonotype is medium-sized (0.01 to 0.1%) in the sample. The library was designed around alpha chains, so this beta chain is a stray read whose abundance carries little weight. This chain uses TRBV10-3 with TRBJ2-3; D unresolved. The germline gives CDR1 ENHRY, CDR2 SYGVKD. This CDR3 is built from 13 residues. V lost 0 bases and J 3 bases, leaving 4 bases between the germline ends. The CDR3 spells CAISESRTDTQYF. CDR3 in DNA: TGTGCCATCAGTGAGTCTAGAACAGATACGCAGTATTTT.

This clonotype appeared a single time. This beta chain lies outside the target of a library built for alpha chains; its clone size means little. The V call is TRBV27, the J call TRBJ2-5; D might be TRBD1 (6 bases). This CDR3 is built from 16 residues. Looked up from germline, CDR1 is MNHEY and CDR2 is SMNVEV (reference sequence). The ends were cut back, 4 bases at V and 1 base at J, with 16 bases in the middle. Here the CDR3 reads CASSSGDNNSQETQYF. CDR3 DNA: TGTGCCAGCAGTTCAGGGGACAACAATTCCCAAGAGACCCAGTACTTC.

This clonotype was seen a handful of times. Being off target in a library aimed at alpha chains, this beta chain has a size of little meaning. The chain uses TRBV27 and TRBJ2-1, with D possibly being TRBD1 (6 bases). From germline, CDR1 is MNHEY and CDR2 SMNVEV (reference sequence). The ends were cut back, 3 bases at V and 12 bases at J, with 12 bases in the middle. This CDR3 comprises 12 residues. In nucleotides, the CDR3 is TGTGCCAGCAGTTTTGGGGGCGCGGGGCAGTTCTTC. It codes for CASSFGGAGQFF.

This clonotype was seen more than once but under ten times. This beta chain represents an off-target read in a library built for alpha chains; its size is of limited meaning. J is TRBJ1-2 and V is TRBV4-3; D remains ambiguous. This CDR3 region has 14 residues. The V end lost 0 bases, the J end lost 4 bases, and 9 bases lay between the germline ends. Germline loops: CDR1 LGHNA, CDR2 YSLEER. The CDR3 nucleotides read TGCGCCAGCAGCCAAGATTGGGGAACCTATGGCTACACCTTC. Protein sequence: CASSQDWGTYGYTF.

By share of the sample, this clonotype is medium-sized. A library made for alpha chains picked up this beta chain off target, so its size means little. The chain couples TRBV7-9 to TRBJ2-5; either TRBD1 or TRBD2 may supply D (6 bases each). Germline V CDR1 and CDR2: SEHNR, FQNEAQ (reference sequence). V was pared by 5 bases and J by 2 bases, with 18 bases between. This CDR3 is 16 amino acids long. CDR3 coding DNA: TGTGCCAGCAGCCCACTAGCCCGGGGGCAACAAGAGACCCAGTACTTC. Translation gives CASSPLARGQQETQYF.